This T cell receptor beta chain was recorded in a study of early T cells in non-severe SARS-CoV-2 infection. Study-level findings and limits: VDJdb matching skewed toward anti-spike CD8 responses, missing private and CD4 specificities.

Unmatched junction bases numbered 17, after V lost 6 bases and J lost 0 bases. The CDR3 spans 19 residues. In germline, CDR1 is MNHEY, CDR2 SVGEGT. In the library, individual cDNA molecules carried attached unique molecular identifiers. TCRdb redid the calling of the 5' RACE reads with MiXCR, one entry per CDR3 protein. The sample consists of just under 30,000 distinct CDR3 sequences, more than 4.5% of them appearing once. In its sample, this clonotype was seen a few times. What it binds is not known. This receptor was obtained from an adult who was a healthcare worker with PCR-confirmed SARS-CoV-2 infection or an uninfected control (not recorded which). The J gene is TRBJ1-5, the V gene TRBV6-2 or TRBV6-3, with 7 bases matching TRBD1. Specimen: whole blood. CDR3 DNA sequence: TGTGCCAGCAGGAACCCACCCGGGGACAGTGGCTATAGCAATCAGCCCCAGCATTTT. It translates to CASRNPPGDSGYSNQPQHF.